This entry concerns a single T cell receptor beta chain. The antigen remains undetermined. Generated by immunoSEQ multiplex PCR, the TCRdb table keeps only in-frame clones and is missing some. The table has approximately 420,000 clones, 70% to 90% seen once. This specimen belongs to a study of Ad26.COV2.S vaccination and SARS-CoV-2 variants. The wider study: A participant enrolled in the COV1001 Ad26.COV2.S trial arm provided the sample. The vaccine Ad26.COV2.S was put into the muscle once, or twice with 56 days between.

Treatment in this sample: around 19 received Ad26.COV2.S at low or high dose, single or two shots; about 5 received placebo; per-sample allocation not given. The samples were gathered on day 63 after the first injection of vaccine or placebo. SARS-CoV-2 spike from the Wuhan strain was encoded by the vaccine, an Ad26 vector. The CDR3 runs to 15 residues. The V gene lost 0 bases and the J gene lost 10 bases, with 16 bases spanning the gap. Germline values: CDR1 MNHEY, CDR2 SVGEGT. Broader study findings: Vaccinees displayed broader spike-specific TCR repertoires than placebo recipients.

This receptor was identified in a person aged 18 to 59 who received the Ad26.COV2.S COVID-19 vaccine or a placebo. The V call is TRBV6-2 or TRBV6-3, the J call TRBJ1-5; D unclear. Sequences were derived from peripheral blood, sampled in a trial of Ad26.COV2.S vaccine versus placebo. The CDR3 nucleotides read TGTGCCAGCAGTTACTCGAGCGATAGGCCTTTACCCCAGCATTTT. Its protein product is CASSYSSDRPLPQHF.